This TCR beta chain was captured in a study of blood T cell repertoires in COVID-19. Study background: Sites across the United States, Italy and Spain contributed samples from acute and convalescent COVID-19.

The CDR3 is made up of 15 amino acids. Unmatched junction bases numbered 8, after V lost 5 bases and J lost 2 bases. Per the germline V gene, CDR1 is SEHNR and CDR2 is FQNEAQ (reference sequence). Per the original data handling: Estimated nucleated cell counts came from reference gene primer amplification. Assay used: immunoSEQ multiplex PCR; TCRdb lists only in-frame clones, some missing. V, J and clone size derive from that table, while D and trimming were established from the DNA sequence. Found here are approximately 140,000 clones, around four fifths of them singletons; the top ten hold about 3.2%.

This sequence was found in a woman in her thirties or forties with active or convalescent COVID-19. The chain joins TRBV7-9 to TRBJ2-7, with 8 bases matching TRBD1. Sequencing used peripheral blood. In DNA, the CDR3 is TGTGCCAGCAGCGCCACCGGGACAGGAGCCTACGAGCAGTACTTC. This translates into CASSATGTGAYEQYF.